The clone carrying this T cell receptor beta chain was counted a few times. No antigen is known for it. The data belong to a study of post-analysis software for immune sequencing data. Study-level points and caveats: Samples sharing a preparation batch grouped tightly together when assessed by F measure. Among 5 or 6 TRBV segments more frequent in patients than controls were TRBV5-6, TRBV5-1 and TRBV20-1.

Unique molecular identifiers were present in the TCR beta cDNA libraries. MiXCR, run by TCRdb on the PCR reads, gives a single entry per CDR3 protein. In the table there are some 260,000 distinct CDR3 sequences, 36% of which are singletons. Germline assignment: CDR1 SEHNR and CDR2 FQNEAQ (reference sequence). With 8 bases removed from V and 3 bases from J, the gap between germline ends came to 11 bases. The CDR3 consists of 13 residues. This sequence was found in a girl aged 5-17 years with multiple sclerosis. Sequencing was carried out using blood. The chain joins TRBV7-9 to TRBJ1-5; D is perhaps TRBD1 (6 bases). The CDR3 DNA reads TGTGCCAGCCGGGGGGGACACAATCAGCCCCAGCATTTT. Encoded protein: CASRGGHNQPQHF.